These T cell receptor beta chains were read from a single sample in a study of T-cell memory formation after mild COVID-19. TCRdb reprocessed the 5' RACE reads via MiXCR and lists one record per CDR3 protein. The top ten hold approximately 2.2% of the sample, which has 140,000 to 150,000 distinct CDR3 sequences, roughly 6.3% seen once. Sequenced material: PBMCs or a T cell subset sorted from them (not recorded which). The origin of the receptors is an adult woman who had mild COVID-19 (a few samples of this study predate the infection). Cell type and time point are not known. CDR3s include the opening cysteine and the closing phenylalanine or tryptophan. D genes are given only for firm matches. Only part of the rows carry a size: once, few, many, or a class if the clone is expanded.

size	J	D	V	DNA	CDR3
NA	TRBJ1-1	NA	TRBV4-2	TGTGCCAGCAGCCAAGATAGACAGGCCCTCACTGAAGCTTTCTTT	CASSQDRQALTEAFF
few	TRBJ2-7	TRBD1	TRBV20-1	TGCAGTGCTACCTCCGGGACAGCAGACGGGGAGCAGTACTTC	CSATSGTADGEQYF
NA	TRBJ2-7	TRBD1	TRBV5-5	TGTGCCAGCAGCTCCGTTCAGGGGGCCTGGGAGCAGTACTTC	CASSSVQGAWEQYF
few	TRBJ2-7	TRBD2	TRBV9	TGTGCCAGCAGCCCAGTAGGGACTAGCGGCGGGAAACAGTACTTC	CASSPVGTSGGKQYF
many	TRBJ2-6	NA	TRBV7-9	TGTGCCAGCAGCACCCGAGGCTCTGGGGCCAACGTCCTGACTTTC	CASSTRGSGANVLTF
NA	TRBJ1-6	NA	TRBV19	TGTGCCAGTAGTCCCCGACGGGAAAGATCACCCCTCCACTTT	CASSPRRERSPLHF
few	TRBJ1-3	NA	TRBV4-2	TGTGCCAGCAGCCCGATCCGAGGAGGGGCTGCAAACACCATATATTTT	CASSPIRGGAANTIYF
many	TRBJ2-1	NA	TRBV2	TGTGCCAGCAGTCTGGACTTCAATGAGCAGTTCTTC	CASSLDFNEQFF
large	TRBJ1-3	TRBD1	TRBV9	TGTGCCAGCAGCGTAGACACAGGGGGTACTGGAAACACCATATATTTT	CASSVDTGGTGNTIYF
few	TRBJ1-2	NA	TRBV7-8	TGTGCCAGCAGTTCCCAAGGCGGGATAGTGGATGGCTACACCTTC	CASSSQGGIVDGYTF
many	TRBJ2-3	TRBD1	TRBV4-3	TGCGCCAGCAGCCAACAGGGGGCTGGCTCGGATACGCAGTATTTT	CASSQQGAGSDTQYF
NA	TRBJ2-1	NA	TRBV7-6	TGTGCCAGCAGCTTAGGTTTCAGGGGTCGGTACAATGAGCAGTTCTTC	CASSLGFRGRYNEQFF
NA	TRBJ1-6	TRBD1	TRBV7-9	TGTGCCAGCAGCAAACGACAGGGATCACCCCTCCACTTT	CASSKRQGSPLHF
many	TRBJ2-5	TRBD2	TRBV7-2	TGTGCCAGCAGCTTAGGGCTAGCGGGGGCAGAGACCCAGTACTTC	CASSLGLAGAETQYF
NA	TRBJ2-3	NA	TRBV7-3	TGTGCCAGCAGCTCCCTCTGGTTTAGCACAGATACGCAGTATTTT	CASSSLWFSTDTQYF